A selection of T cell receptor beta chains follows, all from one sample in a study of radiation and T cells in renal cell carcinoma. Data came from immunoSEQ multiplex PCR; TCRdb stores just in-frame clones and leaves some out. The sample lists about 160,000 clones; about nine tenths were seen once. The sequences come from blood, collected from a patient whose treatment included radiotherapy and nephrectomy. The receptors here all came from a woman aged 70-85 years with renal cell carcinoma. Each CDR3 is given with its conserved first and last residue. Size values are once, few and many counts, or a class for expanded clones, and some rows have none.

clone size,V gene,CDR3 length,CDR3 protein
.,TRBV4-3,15,CASSPSGGAVGELFF
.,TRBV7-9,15,CASSLRQTGNTEAFF
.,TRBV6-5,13,CASSYSQNTEAFF
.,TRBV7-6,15,CASSLNWTARNEQFF
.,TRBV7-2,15,CASSLQGSGTYEQYF
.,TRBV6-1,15,CASSDLATSTDTQYF
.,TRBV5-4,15,CASSPPRGLYTEAFF
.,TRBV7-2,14,CASSLGAGQETQYF
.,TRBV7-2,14,CASSRAGGRDEQYF
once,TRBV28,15,CASSLGGGRSYEQYF
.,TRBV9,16,CASSPLGLAGANEQFF
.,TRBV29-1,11,CSVEVRNIQYF
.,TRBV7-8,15,CASSLAGVGNQPQHF
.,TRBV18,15,CASSRSGQGDNEQFF
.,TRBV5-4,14,CASSPWGSNSPLHF
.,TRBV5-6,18,CASTSTSGEFGGTDTQYF
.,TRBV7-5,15,CASQGVAVYDEKLFF
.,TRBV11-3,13,CASSLVPGSPLHF
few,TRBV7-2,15,CASSSGLLGNTEAFF
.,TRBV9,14,CASTEDPWGNEQFF
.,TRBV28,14,CASGPQISDYGYTF
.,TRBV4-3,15,CASSQDRQPSSPLHF
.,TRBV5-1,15,CASSLGSASYNEQFF
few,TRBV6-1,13,CASSENRGDTQYF
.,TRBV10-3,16,CAIRFTGTGPNYGYTF
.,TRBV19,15,CASSRGGIGFYEQYF
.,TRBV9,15,CASSPTTGRGTGKYF
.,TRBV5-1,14,CASSLNRGQYGYTF
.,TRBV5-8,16,CASSLAGRGETGELFF
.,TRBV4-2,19,CASSQRRPGLAGSTGELFF
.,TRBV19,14,CASSAPGGYYEQYF
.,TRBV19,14,CASSIEPGGYEQYF
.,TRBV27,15,CASSLAGGSTDTQYF
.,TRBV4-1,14,CASSQQGLAGVPYF
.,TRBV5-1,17,CASSLGLAGGTQETQYF
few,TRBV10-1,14,CASSPGQGLSPLHF
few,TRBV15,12,CATSSGNQPQHF
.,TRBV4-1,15,CASSRQQSSGNTIYF
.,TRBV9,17,CASSPSTVPRSTDTQYF
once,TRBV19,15,CASSINGGGYNEQFF
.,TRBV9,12,CASSVVGREQFF
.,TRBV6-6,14,CASSPGGVGQPQHF
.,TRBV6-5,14,CASSYKAPNYGYTF
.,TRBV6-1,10,CASLGYEQYF
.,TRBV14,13,CASSPDRGLGAFF
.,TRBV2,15,CASSEYRVKQTEAFF
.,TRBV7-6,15,CASSKDQGSGNTIYF
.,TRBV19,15,CASSIYGTAGNTIYF
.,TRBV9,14,CASSGWDKPYEQYF
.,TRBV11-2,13,CASSLKANTEAFF
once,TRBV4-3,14,CASSQDRVGTEAFF
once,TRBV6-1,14,CASSPYANRNTIYF
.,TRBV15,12,CATGGQSYEQYF
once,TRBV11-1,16,CASSRTGLAHQETQYF
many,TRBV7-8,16,CASSSYPTGVYSPLHF
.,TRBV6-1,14,CASTPGQGFHEQYF
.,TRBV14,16,CASSQGSLRRNTEAFF
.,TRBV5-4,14,CASRTALPTDTQYF
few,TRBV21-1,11,CASSRNPPLHF
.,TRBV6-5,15,CASSNWGGSTDTQYF